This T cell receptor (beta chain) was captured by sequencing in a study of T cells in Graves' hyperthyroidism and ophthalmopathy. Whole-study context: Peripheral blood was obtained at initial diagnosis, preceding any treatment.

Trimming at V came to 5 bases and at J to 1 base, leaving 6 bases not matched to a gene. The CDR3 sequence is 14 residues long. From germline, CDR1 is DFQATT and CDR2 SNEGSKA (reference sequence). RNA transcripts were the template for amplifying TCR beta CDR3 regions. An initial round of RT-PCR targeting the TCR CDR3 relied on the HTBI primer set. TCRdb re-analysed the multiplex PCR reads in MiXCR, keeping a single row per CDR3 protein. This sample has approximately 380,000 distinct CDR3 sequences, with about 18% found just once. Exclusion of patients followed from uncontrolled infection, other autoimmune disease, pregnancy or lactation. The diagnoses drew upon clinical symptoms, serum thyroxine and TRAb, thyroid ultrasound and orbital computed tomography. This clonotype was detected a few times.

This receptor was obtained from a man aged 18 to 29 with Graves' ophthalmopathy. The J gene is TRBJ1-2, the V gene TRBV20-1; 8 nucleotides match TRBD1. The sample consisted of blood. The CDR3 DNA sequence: TGCAGTGCTGAAGAGACAGGGGATAACTATGGCTACACCTTC. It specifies CSAEETGDNYGYTF.